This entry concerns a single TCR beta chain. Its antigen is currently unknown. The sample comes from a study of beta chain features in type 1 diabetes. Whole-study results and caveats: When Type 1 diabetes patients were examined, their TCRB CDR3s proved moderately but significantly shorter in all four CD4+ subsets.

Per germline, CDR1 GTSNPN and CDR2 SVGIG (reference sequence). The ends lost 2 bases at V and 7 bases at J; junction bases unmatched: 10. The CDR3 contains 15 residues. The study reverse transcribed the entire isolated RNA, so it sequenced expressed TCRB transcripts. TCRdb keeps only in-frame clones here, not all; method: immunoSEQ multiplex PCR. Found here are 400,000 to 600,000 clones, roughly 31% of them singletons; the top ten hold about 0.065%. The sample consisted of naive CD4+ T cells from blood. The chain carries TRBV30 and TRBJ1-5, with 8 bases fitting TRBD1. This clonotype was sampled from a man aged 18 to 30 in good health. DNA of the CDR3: TGTGCCTGGAGTTGGGCGGACAGGGTAAGACAGCCCCAGCATTTT. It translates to CAWSWADRVRQPQHF.